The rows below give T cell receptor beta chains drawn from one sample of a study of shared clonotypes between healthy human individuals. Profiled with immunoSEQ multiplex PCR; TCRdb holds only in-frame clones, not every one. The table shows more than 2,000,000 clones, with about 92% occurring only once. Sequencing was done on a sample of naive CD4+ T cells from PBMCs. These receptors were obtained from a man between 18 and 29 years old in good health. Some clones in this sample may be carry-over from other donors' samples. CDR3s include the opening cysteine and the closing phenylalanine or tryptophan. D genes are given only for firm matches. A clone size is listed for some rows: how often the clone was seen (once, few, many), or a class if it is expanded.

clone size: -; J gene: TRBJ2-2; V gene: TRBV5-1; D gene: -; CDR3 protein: CASSPPFASGELFF; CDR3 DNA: TGCGCCAGCAGCCCACCCTTTGCGTCCGGGGAGCTGTTTTTT
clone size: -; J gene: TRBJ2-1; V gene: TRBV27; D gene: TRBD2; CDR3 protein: CASSLRLAGGKYNEQFF; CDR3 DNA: TGTGCCAGCAGTTTGAGGCTAGCGGGAGGAAAGTACAATGAGCAGTTCTTC
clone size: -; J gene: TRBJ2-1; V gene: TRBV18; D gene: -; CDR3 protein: CASSPGGVDEQFF; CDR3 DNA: TGTGCCAGCTCACCTGGCGGGGTCGATGAGCAGTTCTTC
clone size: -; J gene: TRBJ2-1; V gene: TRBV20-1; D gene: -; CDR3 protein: CSAAPRDEQFF; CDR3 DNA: TGCAGTGCTGCCCCCAGGGATGAGCAGTTCTTC
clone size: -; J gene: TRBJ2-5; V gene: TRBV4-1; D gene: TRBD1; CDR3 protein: CASSQQGALGETQYF; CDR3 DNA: TGCGCCAGCAGCCAGCAGGGGGCGCTCGGGGAGACCCAGTACTTC
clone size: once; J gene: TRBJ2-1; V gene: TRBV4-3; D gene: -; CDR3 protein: CASSQVQDSYNEQFF; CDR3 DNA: TGCGCCAGCAGCCAAGTACAGGACTCCTACAATGAGCAGTTCTTC
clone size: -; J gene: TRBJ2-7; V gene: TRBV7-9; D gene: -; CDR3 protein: CASSLDRKGSGEQYF; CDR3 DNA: TGTGCCAGCAGCTTAGACCGGAAAGGATCCGGCGAGCAGTACTTC
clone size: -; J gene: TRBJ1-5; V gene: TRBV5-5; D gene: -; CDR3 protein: CASSSSQVQPQHF; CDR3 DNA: TGTGCCAGCAGCTCCTCCCAGGTCCAGCCCCAGCATTTT
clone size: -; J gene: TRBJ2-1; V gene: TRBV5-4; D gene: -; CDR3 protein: CASSLWGGDSYNEQFF; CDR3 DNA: TGTGCCAGCAGCTTGTGGGGGGGCGACTCCTACAATGAGCAGTTCTTC
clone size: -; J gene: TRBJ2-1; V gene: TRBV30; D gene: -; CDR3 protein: CAWREALGAYNEQFF; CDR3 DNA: TGTGCCTGGAGAGAGGCTCTCGGGGCCTACAATGAGCAGTTCTTC
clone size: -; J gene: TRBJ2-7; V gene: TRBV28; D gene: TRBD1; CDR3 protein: CASEGPGQGLPYEQYF; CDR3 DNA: TGTGCCAGCGAGGGGCCGGGACAGGGGCTCCCCTACGAGCAGTACTTC
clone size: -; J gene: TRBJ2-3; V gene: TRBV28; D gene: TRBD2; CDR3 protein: CASSLGLAGWTDTQYF; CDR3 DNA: TGTGCCAGCAGTTTAGGGCTAGCGGGATGGACAGATACGCAGTATTTT
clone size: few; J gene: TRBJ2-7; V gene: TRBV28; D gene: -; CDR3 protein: CASRPNRGAEQYF; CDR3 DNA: TGTGCCAGCAGACCCAACCGGGGTGCCGAGCAGTACTTC
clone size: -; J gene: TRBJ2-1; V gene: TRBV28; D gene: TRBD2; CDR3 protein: CASNRGGAGDNEQFF; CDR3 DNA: TGTGCCAGCAACCGGGGGGGAGCGGGAGATAATGAGCAGTTCTTC
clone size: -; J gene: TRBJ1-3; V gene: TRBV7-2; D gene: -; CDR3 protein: CASSLAGSSGNTIYF; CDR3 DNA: TGTGCCAGCAGCTTAGCAGGCAGCTCTGGAAACACCATATATTTT
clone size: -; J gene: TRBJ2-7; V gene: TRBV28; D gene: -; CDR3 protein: CASSLGGRTYEQYF; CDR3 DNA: TGTGCCAGCAGTTTAGGAGGCCGGACCTACGAGCAGTACTTC
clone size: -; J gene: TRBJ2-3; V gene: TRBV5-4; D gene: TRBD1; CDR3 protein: CASSLNRGAPDTQYF; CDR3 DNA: TGTGCCAGCAGCTTGAACAGGGGAGCGCCAGATACGCAGTATTTT
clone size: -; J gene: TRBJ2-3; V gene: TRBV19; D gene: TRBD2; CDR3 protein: CASSIASGYSTDTQYF; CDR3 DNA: TGTGCCAGTAGTATTGCTAGCGGGTATAGCACAGATACGCAGTATTTT
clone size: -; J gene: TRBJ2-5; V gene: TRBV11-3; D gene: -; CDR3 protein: CASSASDSQLQETQYF; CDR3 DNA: TGTGCCAGCAGCGCTAGCGACAGCCAGTTACAAGAGACCCAGTACTTC
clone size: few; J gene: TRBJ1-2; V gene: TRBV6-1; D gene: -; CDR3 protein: CASSEALGWYDGYTF; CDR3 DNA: TGTGCCAGCAGTGAAGCGCTAGGGTGGTATGATGGCTACACCTTC
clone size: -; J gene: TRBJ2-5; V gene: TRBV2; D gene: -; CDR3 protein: CASVTGYQETQYF; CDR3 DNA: TGTGCCAGCGTGACGGGATACCAAGAGACCCAGTACTTC
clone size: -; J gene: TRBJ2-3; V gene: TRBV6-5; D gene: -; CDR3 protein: CASSYSGVTDTQYF; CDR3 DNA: TGTGCCAGCAGTTACTCGGGCGTCACAGATACGCAGTATTTT
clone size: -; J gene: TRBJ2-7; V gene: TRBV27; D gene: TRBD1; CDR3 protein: CASSFFPRDRVVEQYF; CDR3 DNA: TGTGCCAGCAGTTTTTTCCCCCGGGACAGGGTAGTGGAGCAGTACTTC
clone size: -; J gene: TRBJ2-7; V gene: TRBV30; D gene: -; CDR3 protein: CAWRGSAYEQYF; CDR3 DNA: TGTGCCTGGAGGGGCAGCGCCTACGAGCAGTACTTC
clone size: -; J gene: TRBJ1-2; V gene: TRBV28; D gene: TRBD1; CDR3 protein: CASSWTGLQGYTF; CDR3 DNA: TGTGCCAGCAGTTGGACAGGACTTCAGGGCTACACCTTC
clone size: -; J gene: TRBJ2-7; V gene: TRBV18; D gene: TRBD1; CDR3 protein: CASSRQGAALTYEQYF; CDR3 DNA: TGTGCCAGCTCAAGGCAGGGGGCCGCACTCACCTACGAGCAGTACTTC
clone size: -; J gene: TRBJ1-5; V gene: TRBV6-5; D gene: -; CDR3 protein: CASSIRGRNQPQHF; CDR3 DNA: TGTGCCAGCAGTATTCGGGGTAGAAATCAGCCCCAGCATTTT
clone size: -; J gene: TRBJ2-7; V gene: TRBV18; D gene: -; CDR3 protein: CASSQSRDSYEQYF; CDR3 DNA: TGTGCCAGCTCGCAAAGCCGGGACTCCTACGAGCAGTACTTC
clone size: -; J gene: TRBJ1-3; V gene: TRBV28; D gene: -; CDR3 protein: CASSPPDPRPGNTIYF; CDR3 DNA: TGTGCCAGCAGCCCCCCAGATCCCCGGCCTGGAAACACCATATATTTT
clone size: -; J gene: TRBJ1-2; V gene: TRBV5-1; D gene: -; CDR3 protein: CASSLSAPNYGYTF; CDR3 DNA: TGCGCCAGCAGCTTGTCAGCTCCCAACTATGGCTACACCTTC
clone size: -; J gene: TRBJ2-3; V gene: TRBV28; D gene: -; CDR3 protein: CASRRQEKDTQYF; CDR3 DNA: TGTGCCAGCAGGAGACAGGAAAAAGATACGCAGTATTTT
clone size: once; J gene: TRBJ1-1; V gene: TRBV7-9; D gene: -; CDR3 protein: CASSLQGFAEAFF; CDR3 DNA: TGTGCCAGCAGCCTACAGGGTTTCGCTGAAGCTTTCTTT
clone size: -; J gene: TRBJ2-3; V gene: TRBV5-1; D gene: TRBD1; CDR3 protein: CASRRGQLLADTQYF; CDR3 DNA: TGCGCCAGCAGAAGGGGACAGCTCCTCGCAGATACGCAGTATTTT
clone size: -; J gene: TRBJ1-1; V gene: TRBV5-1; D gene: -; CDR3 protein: CASNPGMYNTEAFF; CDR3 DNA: TGCGCCAGCAACCCAGGGATGTACAACACTGAAGCTTTCTTT
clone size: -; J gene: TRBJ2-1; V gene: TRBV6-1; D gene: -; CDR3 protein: CASSEAGGGEQFF; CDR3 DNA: TGTGCCAGCAGTGAAGCGGGGGGCGGGGAGCAGTTCTTC
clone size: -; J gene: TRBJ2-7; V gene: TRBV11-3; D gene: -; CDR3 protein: CASSLRGEQYF; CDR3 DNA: TGTGCCAGCAGCTTAAGGGGGGAGCAGTACTTC
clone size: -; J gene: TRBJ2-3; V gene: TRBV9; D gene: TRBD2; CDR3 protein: CASSVGSTSGTDTQYF; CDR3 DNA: TGTGCCAGCAGCGTAGGGTCAACTAGCGGCACAGATACGCAGTATTTT
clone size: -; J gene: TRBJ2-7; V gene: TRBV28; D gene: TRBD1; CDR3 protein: CASSLVRGLGEQYF; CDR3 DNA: TGTGCCAGCAGTTTGGTCAGGGGGCTGGGCGAGCAGTACTTC
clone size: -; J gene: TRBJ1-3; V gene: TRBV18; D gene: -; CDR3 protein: CASSPPRGGDLNTIYF; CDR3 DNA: TGTGCCAGCTCACCGCCGCGTGGGGGGGACCTAAACACCATATATTTT
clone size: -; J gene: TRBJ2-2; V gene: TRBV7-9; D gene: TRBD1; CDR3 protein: CASSPTGDPTGELFF; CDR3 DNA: TGTGCCAGCAGCCCTACAGGGGACCCCACCGGGGAGCTGTTTTTT
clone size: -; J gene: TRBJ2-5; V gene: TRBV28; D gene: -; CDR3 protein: CASSSPGVRGGAQYF; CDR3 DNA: TGTGCCAGCAGTTCCCCAGGGGTACGGGGTGGGGCCCAGTACTTC
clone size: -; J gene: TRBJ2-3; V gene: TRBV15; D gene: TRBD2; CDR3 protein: CATSRGLAGESDTQYF; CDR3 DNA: TGTGCCACCAGCAGAGGACTAGCGGGAGAATCAGATACGCAGTATTTT
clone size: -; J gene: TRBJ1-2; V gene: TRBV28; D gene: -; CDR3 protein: CASSRLYGYTF; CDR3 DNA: TGTGCCAGCAGTCGGCTATATGGCTACACCTTC